The sample holds a few counts of the clone carrying this T cell receptor beta chain. The antigen remains undetermined. The data were obtained in a study of early T cells in non-severe SARS-CoV-2 infection. Tagging with unique molecular identifiers was applied to individual cDNA molecules. From the 5' RACE reads, TCRdb called clonotypes with MiXCR, one entry per CDR3 protein. The sample records about 75,000 distinct CDR3 sequences, 11% being singletons. Whole-study results and caveats: CD4 and private specificities were missed by VDJdb matching, which favored anti-spike CD8 responses.

This sequence originates from an adult who was a healthcare worker with PCR-confirmed SARS-CoV-2 infection or an uninfected control (not recorded which). The specimen comprised whole blood, sampled at baseline.

The CDR3 DNA reads TGTGCCAGCAGCCCCGAGGGGGCGAGGGGAAACACCATATATTTT. Translated, it gives CASSPEGARGNTIYF. V is TRBV6-5 and J is TRBJ1-3; 7 nucleotides align to TRBD1. Germline V lookup: CDR1 MNHEY, CDR2 SVGAGI. This CDR3 region has 15 residues. V lost 6 bases, J lost 4 bases, and 9 bases stayed unmatched.